Reported below is one T cell receptor beta chain. This clonotype was counted between two and nine times. What this receptor recognizes is not known. There are no base qualities to consult, and no much larger clone falls within one base. Libraries were made using 5' RACE. These reads were obtained on an Illumina HiSeq 2000. A universal primer binding site was added through template switching, and the final cDNA carried a unique molecular identifier so that TCR cDNA molecules could be counted accurately. Specific primers in the conserved constant-segment region were used to synthesize first-strand cDNA for the TCR alpha and beta chains. To control for contamination, every cDNA library carried two barcodes: a SMART-Mk sample barcode plus Illumina barcodes. TruSeq adapter sequences and Illumina sample barcodes were added in two successive PCR steps. TCR alpha and beta cDNA libraries were sequenced on the Illumina HiSeq platform with custom primers. In the original analysis: Unique molecular identifiers were extracted from raw reads with MiGEC, and CDR3 positions were determined with MiXCR. Recombination models were inferred per individual with the repgenHMM and IGoR tools using an EM algorithm. Shared clonotypes were analyzed with the tcR package in R, and sharing was normalized by the product of cloneset sizes. Out-of-frame nonproductive sequences were analyzed to study raw recombination free of thymic and clonal selection effects. In-frame beta chains were kept once TCRdb had trimmed the public reads at Q25 with fastp and called clones with MiXCR. Each entry is one CDR3 protein sequence, shown with its most common DNA and genes. These V and J calls derive from TCRdb rather than the authors' analysis. Counted in this sample were about 1.7 million distinct CDR3 sequences; around 33% of them appeared once. The ten largest clones take up under 0.35% of the sample.

The source of the sample is a study of identical twins (dated by TCRdb to the mid-2010s). Turning to the overall study: The study deep-sequenced TCR alpha and beta repertoires from monozygotic twins, unrelated adults of various ages and cord blood to test whether fetal clonotypes persist. To rule out contamination, the twin experiments were replicated at different times with different library preparation protocols. The paper's findings and limits, for the study overall: A weaker excess of twin sharing was found in beta out-of-frame sequences because the signal-to-noise ratio was lowered by fewer shared sequences. Invariant T cells such as MAIT and iNKT could partly confound zero-insertion analyses, although diverse VJ usage argued against such confounding for most clonotypes. Conclusions relied on cross-sectional statistical analysis, since the same donors could not be followed over many years. In monozygotic twins, out-of-frame TCR alpha sharing was systematically underestimated by recombination models, although the models agreed with sharing between unrelated individuals. Compared with coincidental sharing between unrelated individuals, out-of-frame TCR alpha sequences shared between twins showed an excess of sequences with low generation probability. Fewer insertions were carried by abundant cord blood beta clonotypes, a similar but weaker trend appeared in young adult naive repertoires, and no such trend appeared in memory repertoires.

Every donor was a healthy Caucasian. What was sequenced was cord blood. This clonotype was sampled from a newborn girl in good health.

The CDR3 in this case is CSAGGPYGYTF. Read as DNA, the sequence is TGCAGTGCTGGAGGACCCTATGGCTACACCTTC. This chain joins TRBV20-1 to TRBJ1-2; no D gene can be assigned with confidence. The germline V gene (reference sequence) sets CDR1 to DFQATT and CDR2 to SNEGSKA. V is shortened by 5 bases, J by 4 bases, and the region joining them spans 8 bases. The CDR3 numbers 11 residues from cysteine through phenylalanine. Only CDR3 DNA is held: 33 bases, read in frame from base 1.